The source of this TCR beta chain is a study of vaccination effects on CD4 cells after COVID-19. Study as a whole: Post-vaccine specimens were collected at a median of 72 days following the second dose.

Sequencing followed a ViraFEST assay step that expanded antigen-specific CD4+ T cells with viral peptide pools. Following a roughly 11-day culture, CD4+ T cells were purified. The vaccine given was either BNT162b2 or mRNA-1273, in two doses. Nucleocapsid antibody tests were negative, and the vaccine recipients had no prior SARS-CoV-2 infection. Cultivation was performed at roughly 2.2 million PBMC per well with 9 to 10 IU/ml IL-2 and approximately 9.2 ug/ml peptides added. Fresh IL-2-containing medium replaced half the medium on days 3 and 7. The assay was immunoSEQ multiplex PCR, and TCRdb's table has in-frame clones only and misses some. The data show about 59,000 clones, approximately 78% seen once. The CDR3 spans 13 residues. Germline CDR1 and CDR2: SGHTA and FQGTGA. V was clipped by 3 bases and J by 5 bases, with 10 bases between them. Notes on this clone: The antigen is not known.

This sequence joins TRBV7-3 and TRBJ1-2, with D possibly matching TRBD1 (5 bases). The material sequenced was CD4+ T cells from PBMCs cultured with HCoV-OC43 spike peptides, taken after COVID-19 vaccination. Subset denoted: HCoV-OC43 spike overlapping peptide pool stimulation. This clonotype originated in a human donor who received a COVID-19 vaccine. CDR3 nucleotide sequence: TGTGCCAGCAGCTTGAGGGACGGTTATGGCTACACCTTC. Its translation is CASSLRDGYGYTF.